The following is a T cell receptor beta chain sequence with its context. Antigen unknown. The sample is drawn from a study of graft-versus-host responses after intestinal transplantation. Study as a whole: Every recipient underwent anti-thymocyte globulin induction, then tacrolimus and steroids for approximately three years.

Sequenced by immunoSEQ multiplex PCR; TCRdb stores in-frame clones only, minus some. The table shows roughly 120,000 clones, with over 85% occurring only once. Study-level findings and limits: The study found high graft-versus-host to host-versus-graft clonal ratios in allografts of patients with graft-donor T cell macrochimerism. Recipient-marrow GvH clones were detected, some having first appeared in ileum or blood.

Germline CDR1 and CDR2: GTSNPN and SVGIG (reference sequence). This CDR3 is 15 amino acids long. Losses at the gene ends were 8 bases for V and 0 bases for J; bases not matched to a gene: 8. Source: unstimulated CD4+ T cells sorted from spleen or lymph node cells, taken before intestinal transplant. The V gene is TRBV30, the J gene TRBJ2-2; 8 positions agree with TRBD2. This receptor was identified in a human donor who received an intestinal transplant. CDR3 sequence (DNA): TGTGCCGCACGTTCGGGACTAGCGAACACCGGGGAGCTGTTTTTT. Amino acids: CAARSGLANTGELFF.